The clone carrying this T cell receptor beta chain was seen a handful of times. Sequencing was performed with immunoSEQ multiplex PCR; in TCRdb, only in-frame clones are kept and a portion is missing. This sample yields 1.5 million to 2.5 million clones, of which approximately 94% are seen a single time; under 1.5% belongs to the top ten. This sample was taken from a study of shared clonotypes between healthy human individuals. In germline, CDR1 is MNHEY, CDR2 SMNVEV (reference sequence). The V and J ends lost 6 bases and 3 bases, in that order; junction bases with no gene match: 8. There are 14 residues in the CDR3. The naive CD8 population came from CD45RO-negative cells selected for CCR7, without terminally differentiated effector memory CD45RA+ cells.

The sample comprised naive CD8+ T cells sorted from blood. The chain links TRBV27 to TRBJ2-7; the match to TRBD1 covers 7 bases. This TCR was sampled from a man between 18 and 29 years old in good health. DNA for the CDR3: TGTGCCAGCAGCACAACAGGGGCCTACTACGAGCAGTACTTC. It encodes CASSTTGAYYEQYF.